The clone carrying this T cell receptor beta chain was counted between two and nine times. Its antigen is as yet unknown. CDR3 length: 15 residues. Looked up from germline, CDR1 is SGHTA and CDR2 is FQGNSA. V lost 1 base and J lost 3; bases outside the gene matches: 4. This entry is derived from a study of early T cells in non-severe SARS-CoV-2 infection. Turning to the study itself: Sequencing of unsorted whole blood was done on bulk RNA, leaving chains unpaired. Points from the study as a whole: Anti-spike CD8 specificities were favored by VDJdb matching, whose results missed private and CD4 specificities.

As part of library construction, unique molecular identifiers were attached to individual cDNA molecules. One entry per CDR3 protein results from TCRdb running MiXCR on the 5' RACE reads. This table holds about 60,000 distinct CDR3 sequences, approximately 9.3% found once. The V and J genes are TRBV7-2 and TRBJ1-2, with 8 bases fitting TRBD1. Sequenced sample: whole blood. This receptor was identified in an adult who was a healthcare worker with PCR-confirmed SARS-CoV-2 infection or an uninfected control (not recorded which). The DNA of the CDR3 is TGTGCCAGCAGCTTAGAGACAGGGGTAGACTATGGCTACACCTTC. Translating gives CASSLETGVDYGYTF.